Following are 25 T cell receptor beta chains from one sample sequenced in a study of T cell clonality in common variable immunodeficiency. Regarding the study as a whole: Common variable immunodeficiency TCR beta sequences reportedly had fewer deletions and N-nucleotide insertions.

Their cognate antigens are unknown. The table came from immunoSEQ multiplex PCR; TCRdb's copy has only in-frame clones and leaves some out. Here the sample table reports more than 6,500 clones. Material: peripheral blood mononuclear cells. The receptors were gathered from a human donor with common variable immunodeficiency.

The sequenced part of the CDR3 DNA is TGTGCCAGCAGTCGGGGGGAGACC. Its translation: CASSRGET. The whole CDR3 protein is CASSRGETQYF. The gene calls are TRBV2 and TRBJ2-5, with a possible D match to TRBD2 (6 bases). The sequence runs out 3 residues before the end of the CDR3; the remainder is reconstructed from the germline J gene. The germline V gene encodes CDR1 SNHLY and CDR2 FYNNEI. This CDR3 spans 11 amino acids. Trimming removed 5 bases at V and 5 bases at J, with 6 bases between.

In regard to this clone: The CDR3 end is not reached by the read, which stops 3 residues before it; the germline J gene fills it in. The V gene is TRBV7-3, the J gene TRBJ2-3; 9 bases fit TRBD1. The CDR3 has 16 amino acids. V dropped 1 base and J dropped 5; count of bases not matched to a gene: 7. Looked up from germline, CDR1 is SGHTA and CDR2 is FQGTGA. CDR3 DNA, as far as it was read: TGTGCCAGCAGCTTAATGACAGGGGGAATGGGAGATACG. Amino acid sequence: CASSLMTGGMGDT. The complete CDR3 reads CASSLMTGGMGDTQYF.

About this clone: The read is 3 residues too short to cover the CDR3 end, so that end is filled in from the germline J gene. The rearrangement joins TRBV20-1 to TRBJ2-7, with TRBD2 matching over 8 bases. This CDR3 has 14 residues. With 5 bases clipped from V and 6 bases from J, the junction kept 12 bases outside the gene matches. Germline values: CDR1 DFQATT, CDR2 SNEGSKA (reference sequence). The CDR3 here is CSAWSGSRTGEQYF. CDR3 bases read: TGCAGTGCTTGGAGCGGGAGTCGGACCGGCGAG.

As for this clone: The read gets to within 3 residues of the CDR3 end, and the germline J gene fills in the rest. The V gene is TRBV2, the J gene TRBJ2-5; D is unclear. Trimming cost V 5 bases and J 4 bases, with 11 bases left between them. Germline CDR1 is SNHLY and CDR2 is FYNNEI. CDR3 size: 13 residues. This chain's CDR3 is CASSRDIRETQYF. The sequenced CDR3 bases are TGTGCCAGCAGTCGAGACATTCGAGAGACC.

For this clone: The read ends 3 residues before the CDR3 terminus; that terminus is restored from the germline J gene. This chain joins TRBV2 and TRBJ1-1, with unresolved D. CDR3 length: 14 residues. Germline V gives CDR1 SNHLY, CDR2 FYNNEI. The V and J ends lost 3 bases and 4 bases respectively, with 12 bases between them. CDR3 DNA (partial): TGTGCCAGCAGTGACCCAGGATTGGGCACTGAA. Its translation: CASSDPGLGTE. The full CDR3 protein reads CASSDPGLGTEAFF.

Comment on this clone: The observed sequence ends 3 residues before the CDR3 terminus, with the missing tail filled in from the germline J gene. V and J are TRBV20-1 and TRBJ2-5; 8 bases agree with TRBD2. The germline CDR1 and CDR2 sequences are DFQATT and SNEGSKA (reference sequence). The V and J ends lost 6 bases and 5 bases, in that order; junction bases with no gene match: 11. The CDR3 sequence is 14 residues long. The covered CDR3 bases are TGCAGTGCCGAGGGAGTAGCGGGATGGGAGACC. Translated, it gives CSAEGVAGWET. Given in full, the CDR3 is CSAEGVAGWETQYF.

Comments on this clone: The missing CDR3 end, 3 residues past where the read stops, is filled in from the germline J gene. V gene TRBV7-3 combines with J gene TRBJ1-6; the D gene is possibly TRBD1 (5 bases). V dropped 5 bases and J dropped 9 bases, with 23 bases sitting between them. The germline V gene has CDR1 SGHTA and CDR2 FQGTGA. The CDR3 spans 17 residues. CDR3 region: CASSLRTGPLIGSPLHF. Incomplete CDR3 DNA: TGTGCCAGCAGCCTTCGAACAGGCCCCCTGATAGGTTCACCC.

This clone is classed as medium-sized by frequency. The CDR3 DNA, read in part, is TGCGCCAGCAGCTTGCGAGAGACC. As protein: CASSLRET. The CDR3, in full, reads CASSLRETQYF. The rearrangement uses TRBV5-1 and TRBJ2-5; D gene unclear. Read coverage stops 3 residues before the CDR3 terminus; the germline J gene supplies the remainder. This CDR3 spans 11 amino acids. Germline V gene sequence: CDR1 SGHRS, CDR2 YFSETQ. The ends were cut back, 1 base at V and 4 bases at J, with 2 bases in the middle.

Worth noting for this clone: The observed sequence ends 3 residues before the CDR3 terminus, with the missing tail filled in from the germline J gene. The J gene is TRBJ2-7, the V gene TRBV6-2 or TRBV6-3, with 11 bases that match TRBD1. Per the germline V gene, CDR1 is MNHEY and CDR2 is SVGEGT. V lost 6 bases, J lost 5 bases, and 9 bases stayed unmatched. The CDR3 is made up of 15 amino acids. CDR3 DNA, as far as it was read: TGTGCCAGCAGCCGGCGGACAGGGGGCGCCGACGAG. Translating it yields CASSRRTGGADE. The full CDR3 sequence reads CASSRRTGGADEQYF.

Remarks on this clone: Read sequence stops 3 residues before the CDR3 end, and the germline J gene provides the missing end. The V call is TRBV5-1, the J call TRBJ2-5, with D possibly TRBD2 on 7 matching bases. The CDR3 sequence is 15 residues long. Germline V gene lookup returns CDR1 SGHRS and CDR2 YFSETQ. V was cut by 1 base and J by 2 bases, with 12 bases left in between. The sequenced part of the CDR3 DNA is TGCGCCAGCAGCTTGACAGGGAGGGGGCAAGAGACC. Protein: CASSLTGRGQET. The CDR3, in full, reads CASSLTGRGQETQYF. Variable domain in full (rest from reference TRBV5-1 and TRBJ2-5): KAGVTQTPRYLIKTRGQQVTLSCSPISGHRSVSWYQQTPGQGLQFLFEYFSETQRNKGNFPGRFSGRQFSNSRSEMNVSTLELGDSALYLCASSLTGRGQETQYFGPGTRLLVL.

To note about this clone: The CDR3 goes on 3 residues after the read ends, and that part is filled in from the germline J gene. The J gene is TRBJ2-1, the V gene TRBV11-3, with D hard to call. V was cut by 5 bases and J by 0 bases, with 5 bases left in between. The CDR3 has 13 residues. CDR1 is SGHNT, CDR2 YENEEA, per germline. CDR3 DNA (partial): TGTGCCAGCAGCGAGCTCTCCTACAATGAG. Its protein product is CASSELSYNE. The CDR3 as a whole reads CASSELSYNEQFF.

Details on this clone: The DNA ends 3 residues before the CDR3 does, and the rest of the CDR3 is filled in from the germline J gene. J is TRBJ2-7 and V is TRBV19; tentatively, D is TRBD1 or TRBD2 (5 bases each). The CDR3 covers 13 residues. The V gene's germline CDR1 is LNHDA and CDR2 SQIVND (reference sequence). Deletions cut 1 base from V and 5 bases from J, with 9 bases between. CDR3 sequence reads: CASSIGEGHEQYF. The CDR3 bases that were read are TGTGCCAGTAGTATAGGAGAGGGGCACGAG.

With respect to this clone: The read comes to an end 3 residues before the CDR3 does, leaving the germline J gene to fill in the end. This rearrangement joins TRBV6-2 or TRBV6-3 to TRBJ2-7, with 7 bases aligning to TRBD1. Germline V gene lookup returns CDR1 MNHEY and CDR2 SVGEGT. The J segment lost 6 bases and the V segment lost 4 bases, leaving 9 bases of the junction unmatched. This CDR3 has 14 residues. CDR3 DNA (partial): TGTGCCAGCAGTTTCCTACAGGGGATCTTCGAG. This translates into CASSFLQGIFE. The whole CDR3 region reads CASSFLQGIFEQYF.

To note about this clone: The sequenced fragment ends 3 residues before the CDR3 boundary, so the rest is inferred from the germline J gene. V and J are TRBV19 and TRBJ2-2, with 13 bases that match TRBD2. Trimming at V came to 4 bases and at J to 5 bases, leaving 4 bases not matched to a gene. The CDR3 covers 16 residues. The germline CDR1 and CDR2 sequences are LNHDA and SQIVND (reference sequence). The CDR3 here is CASSTWTSGRTGELFF. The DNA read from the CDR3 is TGTGCCAGTAGTACGTGGACTAGCGGGAGAACCGGGGAG.

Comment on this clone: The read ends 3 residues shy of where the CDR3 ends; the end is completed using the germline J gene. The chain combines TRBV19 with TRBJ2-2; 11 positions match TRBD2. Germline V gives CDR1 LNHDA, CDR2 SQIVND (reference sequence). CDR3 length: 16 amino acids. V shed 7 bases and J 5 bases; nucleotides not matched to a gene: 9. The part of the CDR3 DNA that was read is TGTGCCAGTAAACCGGCACTAGCGGGAGTGACCGGGGAG. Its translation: CASKPALAGVTGE. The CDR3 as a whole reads CASKPALAGVTGELFF.

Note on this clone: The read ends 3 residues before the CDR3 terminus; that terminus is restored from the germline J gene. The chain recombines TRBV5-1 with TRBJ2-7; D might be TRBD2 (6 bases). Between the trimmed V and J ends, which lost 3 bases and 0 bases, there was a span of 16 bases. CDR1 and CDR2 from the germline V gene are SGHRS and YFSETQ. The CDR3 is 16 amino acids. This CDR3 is CASSWGMGLSSYEQYF. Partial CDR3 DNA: TGCGCCAGCAGCTGGGGTATGGGACTTTCCTCCTACGAG.

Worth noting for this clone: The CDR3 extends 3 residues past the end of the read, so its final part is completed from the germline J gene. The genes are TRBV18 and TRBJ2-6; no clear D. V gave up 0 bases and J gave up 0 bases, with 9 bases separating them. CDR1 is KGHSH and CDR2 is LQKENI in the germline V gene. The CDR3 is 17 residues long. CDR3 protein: CASSPPKALSGANVLTF. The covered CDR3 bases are TGTGCCAGCTCACCACCGAAGGCCCTCTCTGGGGCCAACGTC.

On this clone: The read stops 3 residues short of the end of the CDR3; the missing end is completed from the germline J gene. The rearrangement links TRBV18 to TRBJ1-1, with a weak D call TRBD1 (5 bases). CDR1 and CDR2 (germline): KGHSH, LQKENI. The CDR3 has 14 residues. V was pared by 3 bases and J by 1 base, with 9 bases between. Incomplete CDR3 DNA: TGTGCCAGCTCACCCACCAGGGAGAACACTGAA. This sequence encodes CASSPTRENTE. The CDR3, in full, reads CASSPTRENTEAFF.

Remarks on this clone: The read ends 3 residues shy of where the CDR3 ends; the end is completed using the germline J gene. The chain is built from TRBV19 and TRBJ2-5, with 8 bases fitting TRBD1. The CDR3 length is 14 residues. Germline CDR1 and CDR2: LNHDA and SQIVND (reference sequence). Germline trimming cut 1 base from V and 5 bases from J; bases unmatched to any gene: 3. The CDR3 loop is CASSIGQGFETQYF. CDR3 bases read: TGTGCCAGTAGTATAGGACAGGGGTTTGAGACC. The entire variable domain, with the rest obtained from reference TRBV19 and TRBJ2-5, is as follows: DGGITQSPKYLFRKEGQNVTLSCEQNLNHDAMYWYRQDPGQGLRLIYYSQIVNDFQKGDIAEGYSVSREKKESFPLTVTSAQKNPTAFYLCASSIGQGFETQYFGPGTRLLVL.

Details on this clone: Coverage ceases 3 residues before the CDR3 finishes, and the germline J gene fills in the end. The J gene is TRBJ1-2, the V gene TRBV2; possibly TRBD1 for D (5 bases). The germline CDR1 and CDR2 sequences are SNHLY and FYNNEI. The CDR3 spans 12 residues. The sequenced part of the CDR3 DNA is TGTGCCAGCAGGGGTGGGCCAGGGCCC. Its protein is CASRGGPGP. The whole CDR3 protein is CASRGGPGPYTF. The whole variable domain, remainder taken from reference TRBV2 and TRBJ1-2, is EPEVTQTPSHQVTQMGQEVILRCVPISNHLYFYWYRQILGQKVEFLVSFYNNEISEKSEIFDDQFSVERPDGSNFTLKIRSTKLEDSAMYFCASRGGPGPYTFGSGTRLTVV.

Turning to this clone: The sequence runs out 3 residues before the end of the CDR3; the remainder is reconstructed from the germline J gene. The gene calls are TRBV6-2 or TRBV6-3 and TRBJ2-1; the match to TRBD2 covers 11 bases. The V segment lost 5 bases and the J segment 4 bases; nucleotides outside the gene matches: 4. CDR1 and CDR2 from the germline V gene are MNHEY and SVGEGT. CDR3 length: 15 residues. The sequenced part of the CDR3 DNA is TGTGCCAGCAGTCTTCTAGCGGGGGGATACAATGAG. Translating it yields CASSLLAGGYNE. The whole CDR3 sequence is CASSLLAGGYNEQFF.

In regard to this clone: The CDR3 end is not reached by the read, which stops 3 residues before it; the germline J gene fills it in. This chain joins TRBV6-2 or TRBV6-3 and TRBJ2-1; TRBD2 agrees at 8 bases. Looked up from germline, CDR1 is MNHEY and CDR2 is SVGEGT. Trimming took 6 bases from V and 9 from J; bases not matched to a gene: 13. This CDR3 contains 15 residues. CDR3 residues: CASSLVGGAYGEQFF. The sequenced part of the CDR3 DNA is TGTGCCAGCAGCCTCGTCGGGGGGGCCTACGGTGAG.

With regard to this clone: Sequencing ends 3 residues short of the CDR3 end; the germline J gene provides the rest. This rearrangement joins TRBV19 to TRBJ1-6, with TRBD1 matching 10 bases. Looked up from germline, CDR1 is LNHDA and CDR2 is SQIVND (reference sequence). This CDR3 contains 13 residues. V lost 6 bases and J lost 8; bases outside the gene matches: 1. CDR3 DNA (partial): TGTGCCAGTAGCGGGACAGGGGATTCACCC. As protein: CASSGTGDSP. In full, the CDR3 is CASSGTGDSPLHF.

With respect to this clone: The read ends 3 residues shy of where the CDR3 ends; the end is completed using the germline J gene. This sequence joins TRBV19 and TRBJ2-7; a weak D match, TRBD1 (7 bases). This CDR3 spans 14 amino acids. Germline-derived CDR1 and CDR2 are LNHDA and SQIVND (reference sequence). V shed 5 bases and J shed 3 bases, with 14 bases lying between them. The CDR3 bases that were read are TGTGCCAGTAGTGCTTACAGGGGAGGCTACGAG. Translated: CASSAYRGGYE. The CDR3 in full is CASSAYRGGYEQYF.

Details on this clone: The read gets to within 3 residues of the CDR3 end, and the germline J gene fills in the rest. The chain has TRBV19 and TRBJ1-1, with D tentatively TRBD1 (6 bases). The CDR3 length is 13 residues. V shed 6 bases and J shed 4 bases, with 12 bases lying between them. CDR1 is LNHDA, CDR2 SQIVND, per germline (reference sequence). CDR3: CASRLDSSTEAFF. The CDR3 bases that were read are TGTGCCAGTAGATTGGACAGTAGCACTGAA.